This T cell receptor beta chain was captured by sequencing in a study of T cells in Graves' hyperthyroidism and ophthalmopathy. The source material, RNA transcripts, was used to amplify TCR beta CDR3 regions. TCR CDR3 regions were first amplified by RT-PCR with HTBI primers. TCRdb reprocessed the multiplex PCR reads with MiXCR, giving one entry per CDR3 protein. The sample records around 300,000 distinct CDR3 sequences, roughly an eighth being singletons. From germline, CDR1 is MDHEN and CDR2 SYDVKM. The CDR3 totals 15 residues. The V and J ends lost 5 bases and 2 bases respectively, with 13 bases between them. In its sample, this clonotype was seen many times.

The chain uses TRBV28 and TRBJ1-3, with D possibly TRBD1 on 6 matching bases. The sequencing input was blood. The TCR comes from a woman in her thirties or forties with Graves' hyperthyroidism. CDR3 in amino acids: CASSHRVLAGNTIYF. The CDR3 DNA reads TGTGCCAGCAGTCACAGGGTTTTGGCTGGAAACACCATATATTTT.